A selection of T cell receptor beta chains follows, all from one sample in a study of vaccination effects on CD4 cells after COVID-19. The method was immunoSEQ multiplex PCR; TCRdb's version includes in-frame clones alone and lacks a portion of them. The sample lists tens of thousands of clones, less than 85% occurring once. The antigens of these receptors remain unknown. Here the sequenced sample was CD4+ T cells from PBMCs cultured with HCoV-229E spike peptides, taken after COVID-19 vaccination. The receptors here all came from a human donor who received a COVID-19 vaccine. Both conserved end residues are part of each CDR3. Fields, in order: D gene, V gene, clone size, J gene, CDR3 DNA, CDR3 protein. The D gene is left open where the match is weak. Where a row states a size, it is once, few, many or the class of an expanded clone; other rows omit it.

-,TRBV2,-,TRBJ2-3,TGTGCCAGCAGTGGAGGGACAGATACGCAGTATTTT,CASSGGTDTQYF
TRBD1,TRBV3-1/TRBV3-2,-,TRBJ1-2,TGTGCCAGCAGCCGCTCATCCTCCCGAGGACAGGGCGCCTACACCTTC,CASSRSSSRGQGAYTF
-,TRBV4-2,-,TRBJ2-2,TGTGCCAGCAGCCAAGATCGAGATGGCGGGGAGCTGTTTTTT,CASSQDRDGGELFF
-,TRBV18,-,TRBJ2-1,TGTGCCAGCTCACCAGCTTCCACAGGGACCAATGAGCAGTTCTTC,CASSPASTGTNEQFF
-,TRBV3-1/TRBV3-2,few,TRBJ1-2,TGTGCCAGCAGCTACAATATGGTTAGAACGTCCAGCTACACCTTC,CASSYNMVRTSSYTF
-,TRBV11-2,once,TRBJ2-4,TGTGCCAGCAGCCCCGGACAGTTCCTAGGCATTCAGTACTTC,CASSPGQFLGIQYF
-,TRBV11-3,-,TRBJ2-3,TGTGCCAGCAGCTTAGGGCTGCGCGGGGCGGAAGATACGCAGTATTTT,CASSLGLRGAEDTQYF
TRBD2,TRBV27,-,TRBJ2-7,TGTGCCAGCAGTTCTCGTCGACTAGCGGGGACCTACGAGCAGTACTTC,CASSSRRLAGTYEQYF
-,TRBV30,-,TRBJ1-1,TGTGCCTGGAGTTCCGGGGCGGGCTCTAAAGCTTTCTTT,CAWSSGAGSKAFF
-,TRBV12-3/TRBV12-4,-,TRBJ1-5,TGTGCCAGCAGTTTAGGGGGGTTTCAGCCCCAGCATTTT,CASSLGGFQPQHF
-,TRBV5-1,-,TRBJ2-7,TGCGCCAGCAGCCCACAGGACGGCTACGAGCAGTACTTC,CASSPQDGYEQYF
-,TRBV6-5,once,TRBJ2-7,TGTGCCAGCAGTACCCAGGGGTCATTCTACGAGCAGTACTTC,CASSTQGSFYEQYF
-,TRBV6-2/TRBV6-3,-,TRBJ1-1,TGTGCCAGCAGTTCTATACAGGGGAACACTGAAGCTTTCTTT,CASSSIQGNTEAFF
TRBD2,TRBV30,once,TRBJ2-1,TGTGCCTGGAGACCGAACCGGGGGGGATCCAATGAGCAGTTCTTC,CAWRPNRGGSNEQFF
-,TRBV24-1,-,TRBJ2-7,TGTGCCACCAGTGATTTGTCCGGGGGCAAACCCTACGAGCAGTACTTC,CATSDLSGGKPYEQYF
-,TRBV4-2,-,TRBJ2-3,TGTGCCAGCAGCCAAGATCAGGGCAGGGGAGCAGATACGCAGTATTTT,CASSQDQGRGADTQYF
-,TRBV3-1/TRBV3-2,-,TRBJ2-7,TGTGCCAGCAGCCAAGCGGGTGGCTACGAGCAGTACTTC,CASSQAGGYEQYF
-,TRBV29-1,once,TRBJ2-7,TGCAGCGTTGAAGGGTGCGAGCAGTACTTC,CSVEGCEQYF
-,TRBV29-1,-,TRBJ1-4,TGCAGCGTACAGGGTGTGATGGGGGAAAAACTGTTTTTT,CSVQGVMGEKLFF
TRBD2,TRBV6-5,-,TRBJ2-2,TGTGCCAGCTATTCCGGGACTAGCGGGACCGGGGAGCTGTTTTTT,CASYSGTSGTGELFF
-,TRBV3-1/TRBV3-2,-,TRBJ2-7,TGTGCCAGCAGCCAAGACTCCAGGTACGAGCAGTACTTC,CASSQDSRYEQYF
TRBD2,TRBV4-1,-,TRBJ2-1,TGCGCCAGCAAAGTTCGGGCGGGAGTTGGAAATGAGCAGTTCTTC,CASKVRAGVGNEQFF
TRBD1,TRBV6-4,once,TRBJ2-7,TGTGCCAGCAGTGGCAAAAGACAGGGGGAGGACTTCCCCTACGAGCAGTACTTC,CASSGKRQGEDFPYEQYF
TRBD1,TRBV7-9,-,TRBJ1-1,TGTGCCAGCAGCTCGAACCTCAGGGGGCGGCGTTTGGGGATCACTGAAGCTTTCTTT,CASSSNLRGRRLGITEAFF
TRBD2,TRBV10-1,once,TRBJ2-1,TGCGCCAGCAATCGGGCGGGAGGGACCCCCCTCCTAAATGAGCAGTTCTTC,CASNRAGGTPLLNEQFF
-,TRBV5-1,-,TRBJ2-3,TGCGCCAGCAGCTTAGCGGGCAACACAGATACGCAGTATTTT,CASSLAGNTDTQYF
-,TRBV5-1,-,TRBJ2-1,TGCGCCAGCTCCCCAGGGGGGGGTTACAATGAGCAGTTCTTC,CASSPGGGYNEQFF
-,TRBV18,once,TRBJ2-4,TGTGCCAGCTCACCACCTGGAGAAAGGGCCAAAAACATTCAGTACTTC,CASSPPGERAKNIQYF